Sequencing of this T cell receptor beta chain was carried out in a study of cytomegalovirus exposure and HLA in healthy donors. These donors counted as nominally healthy when sampled, but unrecorded immune exposures were likely. The CDR3 spans 13 residues. Germline loops: CDR1 MNHEY, CDR2 SVGAGI. The junction had 9 bases not matched to a gene; V was cut back by 7 bases and J by 8 bases. PCR used 60 Vbeta primers and 13 Jbeta primers. Profiled with immunoSEQ multiplex PCR; TCRdb holds only in-frame clones, not every one. In the table there are approximately 150,000 clones, 70% to 80% of which are singletons. Study-wide results and caveats: Productive rates of about 90% or about 30% were seen for most TCR beta V segments in an earlier analysis. Based on reports, TCR beta sequences accurately predicted HLA-A and HLA-B alleles for most subjects. TCR beta chain V- and J-gene trimming was linked, in a later analysis, to a missense variant in DCLRE1C.

Concerning this clone itself: No antigen is known for it.

The sample consisted of PBMCs. The TCR was taken from a female donor in good health and CMV-seronegative. The rearrangement links TRBV6-5 to TRBJ1-2; 8 nucleotides align to TRBD1. The CDR3 reads CASTRTGNGGYTF. CDR3 sequence (DNA): TGTGCCAGCACCAGGACAGGGAACGGCGGCTACACCTTC.